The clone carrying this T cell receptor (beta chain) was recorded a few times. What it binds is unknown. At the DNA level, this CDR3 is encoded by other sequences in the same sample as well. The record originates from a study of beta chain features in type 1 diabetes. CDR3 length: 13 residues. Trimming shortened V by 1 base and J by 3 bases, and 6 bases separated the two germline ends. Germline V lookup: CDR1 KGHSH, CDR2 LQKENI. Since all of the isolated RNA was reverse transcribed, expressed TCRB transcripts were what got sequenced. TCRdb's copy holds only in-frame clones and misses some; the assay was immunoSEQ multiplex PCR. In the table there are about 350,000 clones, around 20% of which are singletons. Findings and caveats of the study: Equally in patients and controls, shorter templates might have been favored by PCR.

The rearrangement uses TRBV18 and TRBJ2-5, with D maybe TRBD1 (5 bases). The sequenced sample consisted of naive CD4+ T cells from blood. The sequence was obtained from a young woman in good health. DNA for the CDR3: TGTGCCAGCTCACCACTCAGGGAAGAGACCCAGTACTTC. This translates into CASSPLREETQYF.